The entry that follows covers one TCR beta chain sequence. The data originate from a study of blood T cell repertoires in COVID-19. Turning to the study itself: The United States, Italy and Spain supplied acute and convalescent COVID-19 samples.

Repertoires were generated with immunoSEQ multiplex PCR, while TCRdb's copy carries only in-frame clones and drops some. The sample holds some 300,000 clones, 88% seen once. Participants had their cohort set by participant-reported clinical history. Donors of Cohort 3 who recovered were those that had two negative PCRs, clearance, or symptom resolution. Germline V gives CDR1 SGHVS, CDR2 FQNEAQ. The CDR3 extends over 16 amino acids. V gave up 0 bases and J gave up 5 bases; unmatched junction bases: 6. The chain couples TRBV7-8 to TRBJ1-5; TRBD1 matches at 8 bases. The origin of this receptor is a woman in her 30s who had recovered from COVID-19. The sample was PBMCs or T cells enriched from blood (not recorded which). CDR3 bases: TGTGCCAGCAGCTTAGCCGGACAGGGAGGGCATCAGCCCCAGCATTTT. It translates to CASSLAGQGGHQPQHF.